This T cell receptor beta chain was captured in a study of Graves' ophthalmopathy and Graves' hyperthyroidism. Study summary: If no ophthalmopathy appeared within 18 months of follow-up, hyperthyroidism was termed stable.

Patients were left out if they had other autoimmune diseases, uncontrolled infections, pregnancy or lactation. Physicians reached a diagnosis by relying on clinical symptoms, serum thyroxine, TRAb, thyroid ultrasound and orbital computed tomography. Germline-derived CDR1 and CDR2 are SGHDT and YYEEEE. CDR3 length: 15 amino acids. V lost 1 base and J lost 10, with 15 bases in between. This clonotype came up many times. Its antigen is unidentified. Amplification of the TCR beta CDR3 regions used RNA transcripts (as template). An opening RT-PCR round employed HTBI primers and preceded a second-round multiplex PCR. TCRdb reprocessed the multiplex PCR reads with MiXCR, giving one entry per CDR3 protein. The sample holds around 1.1 million distinct CDR3 sequences; 35% to 40% are singletons and the top ten take more than 9.5%. Findings and limits, study-wide: Blood also harbored most expanded thyroid clonotypes above 0.001 frequency.

Sequencing was performed on peripheral blood or thyroid tissue (not recorded which). The sequence was obtained from an adult man with Graves' hyperthyroidism. The gene calls are TRBV5-6 and TRBJ1-6; D is unresolved. The CDR3 nucleotides are TGTGCCAGCAGCTTGTCGGAATGGGCTTACTCACCCCTCCACTTT. Encoded protein: CASSLSEWAYSPLHF.